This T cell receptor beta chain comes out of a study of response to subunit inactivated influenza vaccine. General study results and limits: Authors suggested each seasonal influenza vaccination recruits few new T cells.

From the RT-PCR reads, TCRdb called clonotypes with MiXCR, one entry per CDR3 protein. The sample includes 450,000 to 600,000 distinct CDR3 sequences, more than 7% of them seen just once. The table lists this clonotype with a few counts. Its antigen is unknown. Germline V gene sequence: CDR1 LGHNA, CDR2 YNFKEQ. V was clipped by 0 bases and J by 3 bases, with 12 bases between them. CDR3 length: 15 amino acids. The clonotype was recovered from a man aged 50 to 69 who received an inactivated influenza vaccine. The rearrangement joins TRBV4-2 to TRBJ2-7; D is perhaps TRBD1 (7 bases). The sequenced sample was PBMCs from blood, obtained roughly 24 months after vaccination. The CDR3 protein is CASSQDQGGNYEQYF. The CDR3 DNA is TGTGCCAGCAGCCAAGATCAGGGGGGAAACTACGAGCAGTACTTC.